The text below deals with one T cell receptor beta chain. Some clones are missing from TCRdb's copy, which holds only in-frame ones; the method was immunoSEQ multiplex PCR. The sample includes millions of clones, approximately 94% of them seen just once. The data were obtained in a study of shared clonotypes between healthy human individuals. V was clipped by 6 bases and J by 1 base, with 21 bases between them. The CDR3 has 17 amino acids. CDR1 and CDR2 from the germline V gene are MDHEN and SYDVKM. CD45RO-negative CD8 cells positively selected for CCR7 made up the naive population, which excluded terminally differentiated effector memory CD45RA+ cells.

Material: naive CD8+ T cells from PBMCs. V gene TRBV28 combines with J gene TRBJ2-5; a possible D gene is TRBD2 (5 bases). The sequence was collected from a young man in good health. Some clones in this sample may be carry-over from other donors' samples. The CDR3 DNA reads TGTGCCAGCAGCCGGCCCGGGATCCTTCGGCGCCAAGAGACCCAGTACTTC. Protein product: CASSRPGILRRQETQYF.